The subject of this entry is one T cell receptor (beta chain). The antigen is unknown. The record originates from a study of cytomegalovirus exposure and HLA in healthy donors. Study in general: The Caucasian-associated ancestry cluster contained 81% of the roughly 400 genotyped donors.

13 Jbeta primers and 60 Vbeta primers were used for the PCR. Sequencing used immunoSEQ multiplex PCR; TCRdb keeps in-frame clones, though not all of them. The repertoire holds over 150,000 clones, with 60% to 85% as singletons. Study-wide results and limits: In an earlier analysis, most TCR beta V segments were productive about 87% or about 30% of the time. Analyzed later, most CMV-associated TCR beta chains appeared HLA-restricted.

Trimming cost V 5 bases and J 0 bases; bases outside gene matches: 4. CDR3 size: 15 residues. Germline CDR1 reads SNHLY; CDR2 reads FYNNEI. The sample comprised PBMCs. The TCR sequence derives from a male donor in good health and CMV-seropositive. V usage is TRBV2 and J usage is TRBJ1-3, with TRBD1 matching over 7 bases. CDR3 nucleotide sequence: TGTGCCAGCAGTCCCGACAGGGACTCTGGAAACACCATATATTTT. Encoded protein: CASSPDRDSGNTIYF.